These 14 T cell receptor beta chains were all obtained from the same sample, sequenced in a study of identical twins. TCRdb reanalysed the 5' RACE reads using MiXCR and keeps one entry per CDR3 protein. The sample carries about 1.7 million distinct CDR3 sequences, roughly a third recorded once. The sample consisted of cord blood. Every receptor here comes from a newborn girl in good health.

In its sample, this clonotype was seen a few times. The J gene is TRBJ2-7, the V gene TRBV20-1; D unclear. V was shortened by 5 bases and J by 0 bases, with 8 bases between the two germline ends. This CDR3 comprises 12 residues. Germline V gene data show CDR1 as DFQATT and CDR2 as SNEGSKA (reference sequence). CDR3 sequence: CSAYRTSYEQYF. The CDR3 DNA reads as TGCAGTGCTTATAGGACCTCCTACGAGCAGTACTTC.

The chain is built from TRBV28 and TRBJ2-5, with D maybe TRBD1 (5 bases). Trimming cost V 8 bases and J 11 bases, with 24 bases left between them. The CDR3 is 14 residues long. Germline V gene sequence: CDR1 MDHEN, CDR2 SYDVKM. The CDR3 here is CASQQESRHNEQYF. The CDR3 DNA is TGTGCCAGCCAACAGGAGAGTCGCCACAATGAGCAGTACTTC.

The chain employs TRBV6-6 and TRBJ2-3, with D possibly being TRBD2 (5 bases). CDR3 size: 17 residues. V gave up 3 bases and J gave up 0 bases, with 16 bases separating them. Germline CDR1 MNHNY, CDR2 SVGAGI (reference sequence). CDR3 bases: TGTGCCAGCAGTTATGGGAAGGGAGCCCCTAGCACAGATACGCAGTATTTT. Translating it yields CASSYGKGAPSTDTQYF.

This chain joins TRBV20-1 and TRBJ2-7; 8 bases agree with TRBD2. Germline V gene data show CDR1 as DFQATT and CDR2 as SNEGSKA (reference sequence). The CDR3 length is 12 residues. Unmatched junction bases numbered 8, after V lost 6 bases and J lost 7 bases. DNA for the CDR3: TGCAGTGCCGGGACTAGACACAATGAGCAGTACTTC. It yields the protein CSAGTRHNEQYF.

The CDR3 is CSARDGQVVYNEQYF. The CDR3 DNA sequence: TGCAGTGCTAGAGATGGCCAGGTGGTCTACAATGAGCAGTACTTC. The chain links TRBV20-1 to TRBJ2-7; D not resolved. This CDR3 has 15 amino acids. Germline lookup yields CDR1 DFQATT and CDR2 SNEGSKA (reference sequence). Trimming shortened V by 0 bases and J by 7 bases, and 19 bases separated the two germline ends.

The chain is built from TRBV20-1 and TRBJ2-7; D is ambiguous. Trimming removed 0 bases from V and 6 bases from J, with 9 bases in between. CDR3 size: 12 residues. Germline V lookup: CDR1 DFQATT, CDR2 SNEGSKA (reference sequence). The CDR3 sequence: CSARERPSEQYF. Written as DNA, the CDR3 is TGCAGTGCTAGAGAGAGGCCTAGCGAGCAGTACTTC.

This clonotype was detected a few times. This rearrangement joins TRBV28 to TRBJ1-4; unclear D gene. Trimming shortened V by 6 bases and J by 8 bases, and 22 bases separated the two germline ends. CDR1 is MDHEN, CDR2 SYDVKM, per germline. The CDR3 runs to 16 residues. CDR3 DNA: TGTGCCAGCAGCCCCGAGGGAACCCCGGGTAGGGAAAAACTGTTTTTT. This codes for CASSPEGTPGREKLFF.

The chain carries TRBV2 and TRBJ1-2, with D maybe TRBD1 (6 bases). This CDR3 is built from 15 residues. Germline CDR1 SNHLY, CDR2 FYNNEI. Trimming took off 3 bases at V and 6 bases at J, with 17 bases between the two ends. The CDR3 protein is CASSEKLDSFDGYTF. CDR3 bases: TGTGCCAGCAGTGAGAAATTGGACAGCTTTGATGGCTACACCTTC.

On this clonotype: A read error may produce the germline difference seen at one junction end. The V call is TRBV28, the J call TRBJ2-5; 9 nucleotides line up with TRBD2. Germline CDR1 reads MDHEN; CDR2 reads SYDVKM. This CDR3 contains 16 residues. The CDR3 here is CASSPPRYSGSYGQHF. CDR3 bases: TGTGCCAGCAGTCCCCCTCGATATAGCGGGAGCTACGGGCAGCACTTC.

This rearrangement joins TRBV29-1 to TRBJ2-1, with D possibly being TRBD1 (6 bases). The germline gives CDR1 SQVTM, CDR2 ANQGSEA. The CDR3 is made up of 15 amino acids. With 4 bases removed from V and 5 bases from J, the gap between germline ends came to 18 bases. The CDR3 is CSVGGLRRSNNEQFF. The CDR3 nucleotides are TGCAGCGTTGGGGGGCTGCGGAGGTCTAACAATGAGCAGTTCTTC.

The J gene is TRBJ1-2, the V gene TRBV20-1, with a tentative D call TRBD1 (5 bases). Germline V gives CDR1 DFQATT, CDR2 SNEGSKA (reference sequence). The CDR3 length is 13 residues. Trimming took 2 bases from V and 8 from J, leaving 15 bases between them. CDR3 region: CSARPIDRGGYTF. CDR3 bases: TGCAGTGCTAGACCTATAGACAGAGGGGGCTACACCTTC.

V gene TRBV7-2 combines with J gene TRBJ2-7, with D perhaps matching TRBD1 (5 bases). The CDR3 has 16 amino acids. Germline V gene lookup returns CDR1 SGHTA and CDR2 FQGNSA. V shed 4 bases and J shed 2 bases, with 18 bases lying between them. The CDR3: CASSSGANSGTYEQYF. The CDR3 nucleotides read TGTGCCAGCAGCTCTGGGGCAAATTCCGGCACCTACGAGCAGTACTTC.

A few counts support this clonotype. The chain joins TRBV7-9 to TRBJ2-7; D not certain. With 4 bases removed from V and 0 bases from J, the gap between germline ends came to 10 bases. Germline assignment: CDR1 SEHNR and CDR2 FQNEAQ (reference sequence). The CDR3 has 14 amino acids. The CDR3 coding sequence is TGTGCCAGCAGCTGGGCAGGCTACTCCTACGAGCAGTACTTC. This encodes CASSWAGYSYEQYF.

This chain joins TRBV9 and TRBJ1-1, with D perhaps matching TRBD1 (5 bases). Germline assignment: CDR1 SGDLS and CDR2 YYNGEE. The CDR3 covers 13 residues. The V end was cut by 3 bases, the J end by 4 bases, with 10 bases between. CDR3 amino acids: CASSATAFTEAFF. Here the CDR3 DNA reads TGTGCCAGCAGCGCGACAGCTTTCACTGAAGCTTTCTTT.